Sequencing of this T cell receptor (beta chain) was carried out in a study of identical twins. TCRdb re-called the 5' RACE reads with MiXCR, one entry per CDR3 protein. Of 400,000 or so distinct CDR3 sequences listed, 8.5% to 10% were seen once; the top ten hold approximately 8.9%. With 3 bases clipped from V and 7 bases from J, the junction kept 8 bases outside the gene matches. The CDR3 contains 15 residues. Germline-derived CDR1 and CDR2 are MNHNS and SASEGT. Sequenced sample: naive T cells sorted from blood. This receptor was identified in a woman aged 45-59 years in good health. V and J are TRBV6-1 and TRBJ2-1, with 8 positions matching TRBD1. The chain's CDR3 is CASSDGQGSSNEQFF. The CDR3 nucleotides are TGTGCCAGCAGTGACGGACAGGGAAGCTCTAATGAGCAGTTCTTC.